This TCR beta chain was documented in a study of blood T cell repertoires in COVID-19. The assay was immunoSEQ multiplex PCR, and TCRdb's table has in-frame clones only and misses some. This sample carries approximately 200,000 clones, 87% of them seen once, and the ten largest clones take about 9.4%. The CDR3 has 16 amino acids. The V segment lost 4 bases and the J segment 2 bases; nucleotides outside the gene matches: 6. Germline CDR1 reads SGHTA; CDR2 reads FQGNSA. This sequence was found in a man aged 18 to 35 with acute COVID-19. The sample taken for sequencing was PBMCs or T cells enriched from blood (not recorded which). The chain couples TRBV7-2 to TRBJ2-5; TRBD2 matches at 11 bases. CDR3 sequence reads: CASSSGLAGPQETQYF. The CDR3 coding sequence is TGTGCCAGCAGCTCTGGACTAGCGGGTCCACAAGAGACCCAGTACTTC. Using reference TRBV7-2 and TRBJ2-5 for the parts outside the CDR3, the full variable domain is GAGVSQSPSNKVTEKGKDVELRCDPISGHTALYWYRQSLGQGLEFLIYFQGNSAPDKSGLPSDRFSAERTGGSVSTLTIQRTQQEDSAVYLCASSSGLAGPQETQYFGPGTRLLVL.